This T cell receptor beta chain is from a study of memory CD4+ T cells and cytomegalovirus serostatus. General study findings and limits: Suggested: most of the CMV-linked TCR signature lies in CD4+ memory cells.

In regard to this clone: Its antigen remains unknown.

Profiled with immunoSEQ multiplex PCR; TCRdb holds only in-frame clones, not every one. The sample has about 100,000 clones; roughly 80% are singletons. The sort gate was single viable CD3+CD4+CD8-CD45RO+ cells for memory CD4+ T cells. The germline gives CDR1 DFQATT, CDR2 SNEGSKA (reference sequence). The CDR3 length is 11 residues. The germline V and J ends were trimmed by 3 bases and 11 bases, with 13 bases remaining between them. This receptor was taken from an adult in good health and CMV-seropositive. The rearrangement uses TRBV20-1 and TRBJ1-1, with D perhaps matching TRBD1 (5 bases). Source material: memory CD4+ T cells from blood. CDR3 in DNA: TGCAGTGCTAGTCGGGGCCCCGAGGCTTTCTTT. Its translation is CSASRGPEAFF.